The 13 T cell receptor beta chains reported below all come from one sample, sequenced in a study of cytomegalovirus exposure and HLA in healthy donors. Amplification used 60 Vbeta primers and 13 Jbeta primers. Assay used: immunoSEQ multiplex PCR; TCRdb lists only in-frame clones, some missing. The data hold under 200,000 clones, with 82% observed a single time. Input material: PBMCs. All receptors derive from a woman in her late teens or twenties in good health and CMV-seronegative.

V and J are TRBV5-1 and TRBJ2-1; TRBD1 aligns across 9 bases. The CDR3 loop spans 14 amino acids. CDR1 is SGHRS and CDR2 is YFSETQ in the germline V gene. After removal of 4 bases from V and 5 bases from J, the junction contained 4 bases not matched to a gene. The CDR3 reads CASSLGQGNNEQFF. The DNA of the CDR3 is TGCGCCAGCAGCCTGGGACAGGGAAACAATGAGCAGTTCTTC. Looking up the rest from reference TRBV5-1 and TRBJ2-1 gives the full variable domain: KAGVTQTPRYLIKTRGQQVTLSCSPISGHRSVSWYQQTPGQGLQFLFEYFSETQRNKGNFPGRFSGRQFSNSRSEMNVSTLELGDSALYLCASSLGQGNNEQFFGPGTRLTVL.

CDR3 nucleotides: TGCGCCAGCAGCGTACATGAAGGGTGGGGGCTTGGTGGCTACACCTTC. Its protein is CASSVHEGWGLGGYTF. This chain joins TRBV5-1 and TRBJ1-2, with D perhaps matching TRBD1 (6 bases). The CDR3 is 16 amino acids. Looked up from germline, CDR1 is SGHRS and CDR2 is YFSETQ. V lost 4 bases and J lost 7, with 23 bases in between. Full variable domain (remainder filled in from reference TRBV5-1 and TRBJ1-2): KAGVTQTPRYLIKTRGQQVTLSCSPISGHRSVSWYQQTPGQGLQFLFEYFSETQRNKGNFPGRFSGRQFSNSRSEMNVSTLELGDSALYLCASSVHEGWGLGGYTFGSGTRLTVV.

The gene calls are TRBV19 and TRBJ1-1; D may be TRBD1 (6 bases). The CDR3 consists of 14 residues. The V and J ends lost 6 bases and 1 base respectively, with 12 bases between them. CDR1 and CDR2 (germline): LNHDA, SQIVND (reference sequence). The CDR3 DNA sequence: TGTGCCAGTAGCATGAGGACAGCGAACACTGAAGCTTTCTTT. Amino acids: CASSMRTANTEAFF.

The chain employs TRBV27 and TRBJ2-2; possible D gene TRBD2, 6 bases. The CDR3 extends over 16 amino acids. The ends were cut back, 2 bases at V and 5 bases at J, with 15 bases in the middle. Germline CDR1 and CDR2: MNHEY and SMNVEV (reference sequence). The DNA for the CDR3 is TGTGCCAGCAGTTTAGGGACTGGAGGACGGACCGGGGAGCTGTTTTTT. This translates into CASSLGTGGRTGELFF.

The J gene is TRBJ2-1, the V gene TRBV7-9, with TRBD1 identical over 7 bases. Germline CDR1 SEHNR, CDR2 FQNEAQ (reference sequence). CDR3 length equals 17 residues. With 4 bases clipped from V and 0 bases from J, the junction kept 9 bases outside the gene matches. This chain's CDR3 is CASSSILGQSSYNEQFF. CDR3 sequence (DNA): TGTGCCAGCAGCTCCATACTGGGACAGAGCTCCTACAATGAGCAGTTCTTC.

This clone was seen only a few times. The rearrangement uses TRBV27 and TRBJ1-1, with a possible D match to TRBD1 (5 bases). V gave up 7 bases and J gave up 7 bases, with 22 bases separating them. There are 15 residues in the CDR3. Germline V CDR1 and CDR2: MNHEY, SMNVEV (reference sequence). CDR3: CASTSRTPLLGEAFF. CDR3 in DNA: TGTGCCAGCACCTCTCGGACACCCTTACTTGGTGAAGCTTTCTTT.

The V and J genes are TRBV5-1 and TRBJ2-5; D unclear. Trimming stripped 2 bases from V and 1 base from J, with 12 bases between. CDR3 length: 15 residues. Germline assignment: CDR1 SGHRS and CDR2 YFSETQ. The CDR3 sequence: CASSFHTGSQETQYF. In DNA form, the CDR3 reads TGCGCCAGCAGCTTTCATACCGGGTCCCAAGAGACCCAGTACTTC. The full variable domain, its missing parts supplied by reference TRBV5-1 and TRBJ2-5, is KAGVTQTPRYLIKTRGQQVTLSCSPISGHRSVSWYQQTPGQGLQFLFEYFSETQRNKGNFPGRFSGRQFSNSRSEMNVSTLELGDSALYLCASSFHTGSQETQYFGPGTRLLVL.

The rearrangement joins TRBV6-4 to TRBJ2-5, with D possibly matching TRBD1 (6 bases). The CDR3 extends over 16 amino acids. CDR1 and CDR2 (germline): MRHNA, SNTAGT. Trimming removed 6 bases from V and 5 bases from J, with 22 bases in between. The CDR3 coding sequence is TGTGCCAGCAGGGCCCCCCACAGGGCGATCCTGGAGACCCAGTACTTC. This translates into CASRAPHRAILETQYF.

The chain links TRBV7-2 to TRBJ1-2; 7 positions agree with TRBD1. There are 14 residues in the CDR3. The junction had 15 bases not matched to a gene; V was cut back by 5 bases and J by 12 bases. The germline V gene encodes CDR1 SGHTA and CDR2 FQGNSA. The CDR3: CASSRARTGSLDTF. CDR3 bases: TGTGCCAGCAGCCGCGCCCGGACAGGCTCACTCGACACCTTC.

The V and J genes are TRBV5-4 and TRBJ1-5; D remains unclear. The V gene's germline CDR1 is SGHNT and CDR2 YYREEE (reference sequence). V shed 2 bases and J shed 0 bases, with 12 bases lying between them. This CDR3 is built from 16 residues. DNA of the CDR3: TGTGCCAGCAGCTTTCAAGGAGACTATAGCAATCAGCCCCAGCATTTT. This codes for CASSFQGDYSNQPQHF.

The CDR3 sequence is CASSYSRGTEAFF. The CDR3 nucleotides read TGTGCCAGCAGTTACTCACGGGGCACTGAAGCTTTCTTT. The rearrangement uses TRBV6-5 and TRBJ1-1; D is ambiguous. Trimming shortened V by 0 bases and J by 4 bases, and 6 bases separated the two germline ends. The CDR3 spans 13 residues. Per the germline V gene, CDR1 is MNHEY and CDR2 is SVGAGI.

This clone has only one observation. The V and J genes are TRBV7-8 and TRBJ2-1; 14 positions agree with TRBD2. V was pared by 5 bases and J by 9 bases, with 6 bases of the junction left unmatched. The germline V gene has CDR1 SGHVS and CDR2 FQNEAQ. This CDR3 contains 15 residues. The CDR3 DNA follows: TGTGCCAGCAGCCTTGGACTAGCGGGAGGAAGTGAGCAGTTCTTC. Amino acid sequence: CASSLGLAGGSEQFF.

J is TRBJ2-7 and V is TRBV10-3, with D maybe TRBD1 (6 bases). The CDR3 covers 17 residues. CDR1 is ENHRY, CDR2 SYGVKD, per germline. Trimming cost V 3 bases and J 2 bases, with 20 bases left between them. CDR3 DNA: TGTGCCATCAGTGAAATGGTGGGAACAGGGATTCCCTACGAGCAGTACTTC. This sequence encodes CAISEMVGTGIPYEQYF.